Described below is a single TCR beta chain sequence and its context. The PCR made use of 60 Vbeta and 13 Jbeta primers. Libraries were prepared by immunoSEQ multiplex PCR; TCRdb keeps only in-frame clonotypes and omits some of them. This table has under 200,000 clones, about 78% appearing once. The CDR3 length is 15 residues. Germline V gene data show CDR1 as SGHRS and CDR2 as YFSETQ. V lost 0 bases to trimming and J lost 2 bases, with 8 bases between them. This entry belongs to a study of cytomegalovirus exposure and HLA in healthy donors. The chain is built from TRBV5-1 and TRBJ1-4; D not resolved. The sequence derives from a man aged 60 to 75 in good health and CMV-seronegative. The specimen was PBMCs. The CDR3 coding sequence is TGCGCCAGCAGCTTGGCCCTGGGCACTAATGAAAAACTGTTTTTT. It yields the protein CASSLALGTNEKLFF.